The 32 T cell receptor beta chains in this list originate from one sample, sequenced in a study of T cell responses to AZD1222 COVID-19 vaccine. Clones were read by immunoSEQ multiplex PCR, and TCRdb kept only the in-frame ones, dropping some. The repertoire includes approximately 220,000 clones, roughly 91% of them detected once, and 1% sits in the top ten. Sequences were derived from peripheral blood, sampled on day 0 of MenACWY control vaccination. The receptors originated from an adult in good health.

This clone was picked up one time. The rearrangement joins TRBV10-3 to TRBJ1-2; 10 bases fit TRBD1. With V trimmed by 3 bases and J by 8 bases, 6 bases remained unmatched. CDR3 length equals 14 residues. The V gene's germline CDR1 is ENHRY and CDR2 SYGVKD. In DNA form, the CDR3 reads TGTGCCATCAGTGACCCGACAGGGGGCAGAGGCTACACCTTC. Residues: CAISDPTGGRGYTF.

V gene TRBV6-5 combines with J gene TRBJ1-1; tentative D call: TRBD1 (5 bases). CDR3 length equals 14 residues. Germline assignment: CDR1 MNHEY and CDR2 SVGAGI. The V end was cut by 4 bases, the J end by 3 bases, with 12 bases between. Here the CDR3 DNA reads TGTGCCAGCAGTTGGAAGGGGTCGGACACTGAAGCTTTCTTT. Translating it yields CASSWKGSDTEAFF.

The rearrangement uses TRBV5-1 and TRBJ1-1; tentative D call: TRBD1 (5 bases). The V end lost 4 bases, the J end lost 6 bases, and 16 bases lay between the germline ends. Germline V gene sequence: CDR1 SGHRS, CDR2 YFSETQ. This CDR3 spans 14 amino acids. CDR3 sequence: CASSPEQGNSEAFF. The CDR3 DNA reads TGCGCCAGCAGCCCGGAGCAGGGAAACTCTGAAGCTTTCTTT.

The rearrangement joins TRBV4-2 to TRBJ2-7; 7 bases align to TRBD2. V was pared by 0 bases and J by 13 bases, with 6 bases of the junction left unmatched. The CDR3 is made up of 12 amino acids. Germline V gene lookup returns CDR1 LGHNA and CDR2 YNFKEQ. The CDR3 DNA is TGTGCCAGCAGCCAAGAAAGGGGCGGGAGATACTTC. Translated, it gives CASSQERGGRYF.

The rearrangement links TRBV5-1 to TRBJ2-7; D may be TRBD1 (6 bases). V shed 4 bases and J shed 5 bases, with 16 bases lying between them. The germline gives CDR1 SGHRS, CDR2 YFSETQ. The CDR3 contains 14 residues. This CDR3 reads CASSQGTASHEQYF. For the CDR3, the DNA is TGCGCCAGCAGCCAGGGGACCGCGTCCCACGAGCAGTACTTC.

This chain uses TRBV4-3 with TRBJ2-5; D possibly corresponds to TRBD2 (6 bases). The CDR3 length is 15 residues. Germline assignment: CDR1 LGHNA and CDR2 YSLEER. V shed 0 bases and J shed 1 base, with 9 bases lying between them. CDR3 region: CASSQEPTSQETQYF. The CDR3 DNA reads TGCGCCAGCAGCCAAGAGCCGACTAGCCAAGAGACCCAGTACTTC.

This CDR3 is CASSFEGSPYNEQFF. The CDR3 DNA reads TGTGCCAGCAGTTTTGAGGGGTCCCCCTACAATGAGCAGTTCTTC. The chain is built from TRBV27 and TRBJ2-1; the D gene could be TRBD1 or TRBD2 (5 bases each). The CDR3 length is 15 residues. Germline V gene sequence: CDR1 MNHEY, CDR2 SMNVEV (reference sequence). Trimming shortened V by 3 bases and J by 2 bases, and 11 bases separated the two germline ends.

The chain uses TRBV6-5 and TRBJ1-2, with 10 positions matching TRBD1. The CDR3 is 16 amino acids. Per germline, CDR1 MNHEY and CDR2 SVGAGI. Losses at the gene ends were 3 bases for V and 4 bases for J; bases not matched to a gene: 8. The CDR3 region is CASSYRRTGGAYGYTF. In nucleotides, the CDR3 is TGTGCCAGCAGTTATCGCCGGACAGGGGGAGCCTATGGCTACACCTTC.

The genes are TRBV7-2 and TRBJ2-7; weak D call: TRBD2 (5 bases). The CDR3 sequence is 16 residues long. In germline, CDR1 is SGHTA, CDR2 FQGNSA. V lost 4 bases, J lost 0 bases, and 16 bases lay in between. The CDR3 loop is CASSYSDGVSSYEQYF. CDR3 DNA sequence: TGTGCCAGCAGCTACTCCGACGGGGTAAGCTCCTACGAGCAGTACTTC. Complete variable domain (other parts from reference TRBV7-2 and TRBJ2-7): GAGVSQSPSNKVTEKGKDVELRCDPISGHTALYWYRQSLGQGLEFLIYFQGNSAPDKSGLPSDRFSAERTGGSVSTLTIQRTQQEDSAVYLCASSYSDGVSSYEQYFGPGTRLTVT.

The chain is built from TRBV19 and TRBJ1-1; D not resolved. There are 14 residues in the CDR3. V was shortened by 8 bases and J by 6 bases, with 19 bases between the two germline ends. Germline V CDR1 and CDR2: LNHDA, SQIVND (reference sequence). The CDR3 sequence: CASGTTAAGAEAFF. In DNA form, the CDR3 reads TGTGCCAGTGGCACGACCGCCGCCGGCGCTGAAGCTTTCTTT.

This clone has just one count. The gene calls are TRBV29-1 and TRBJ1-1, with unresolved D. The CDR3 totals 13 residues. Germline CDR1 reads SQVTM; CDR2 reads ANQGSEA. V was cut by 7 bases and J by 5 bases, with 17 bases left in between. The CDR3: CSAQNTIGTEAFF. CDR3 bases: TGCAGCGCTCAAAATACGATAGGGACTGAAGCTTTCTTT.

V gene TRBV2 combines with J gene TRBJ2-2; 10 bases match TRBD2. The CDR3 has 15 amino acids. The V and J ends lost 3 bases and 7 bases, in that order; junction bases with no gene match: 5. Germline CDR1 reads SNHLY; CDR2 reads FYNNEI. The CDR3 DNA reads TGTGCCAGCAGTGAGAGCGGGGGGGCCTTCGGGGAGCTGTTTTTT. Translating it yields CASSESGGAFGELFF.

The chain uses TRBV18 and TRBJ1-1, with 7 nucleotides matching TRBD1. The CDR3 has 13 residues. V lost 3 bases, J lost 6 bases, and 4 bases stayed unmatched. Germline CDR1 and CDR2: KGHSH and LQKENI. Here the CDR3 reads CASSPDRAAEAFF. The CDR3 DNA follows: TGTGCCAGCTCACCCGACAGGGCGGCTGAAGCTTTCTTT.

The chain has TRBV6-5 and TRBJ2-7; a possible D gene is TRBD1 (5 bases). The germline V gene encodes CDR1 MNHEY and CDR2 SVGAGI. Trimming left V 2 bases short and J 2 bases short, with 13 bases between. This CDR3 region has 15 residues. Written as DNA, the CDR3 is TGTGCCAGCAGTTACGATGCAGGGCGGACCTACGAGCAGTACTTC. This translates into CASSYDAGRTYEQYF.

The chain combines TRBV6-2 or TRBV6-3 with TRBJ1-5; D might be TRBD1 (6 bases). V was clipped by 5 bases and J by 3 bases, with 11 bases between them. Looked up from germline, CDR1 is MNHEY and CDR2 is SVGEGT. The CDR3 contains 14 residues. The DNA for the CDR3 is TGTGCCAGCAGTGCTGGACAGCCCAATCAGCCCCAGCATTTT. It encodes CASSAGQPNQPQHF.

The chain uses TRBV5-8 and TRBJ1-6; D uncertain. CDR3 size: 15 residues. V lost 0 bases to trimming and J lost 0 bases, with 4 bases between them. Germline V gene sequence: CDR1 SGHTS, CDR2 YDEGEE. The DNA for the CDR3 is TGTGCCAGCAGCTTGGCAGGCTCCTATAATTCACCCCTCCACTTT. It specifies CASSLAGSYNSPLHF.

The gene calls are TRBV7-2 and TRBJ1-6; D possibly corresponds to TRBD1 (5 bases). The ends were cut back, 5 bases at V and 2 bases at J, with 13 bases in the middle. CDR3 size: 16 residues. Germline V CDR1 and CDR2: SGHTA, FQGNSA. The chain's CDR3 is CASSPRGVTYNSPLHF. CDR3 in DNA: TGTGCCAGCAGCCCGCGAGGGGTTACCTATAATTCACCCCTCCACTTT. Supplemented by reference TRBV7-2 and TRBJ1-6, the full variable domain reads GAGVSQSPSNKVTEKGKDVELRCDPISGHTALYWYRQSLGQGLEFLIYFQGNSAPDKSGLPSDRFSAERTGGSVSTLTIQRTQQEDSAVYLCASSPRGVTYNSPLHFGNGTRLTVT.

V and J are TRBV7-3 and TRBJ2-1; TRBD2 matches 12 bases. V lost 4 bases, J lost 7 bases, and 11 bases stayed unmatched. The CDR3 totals 17 residues. The germline V gene encodes CDR1 SGHTA and CDR2 FQGTGA. The CDR3 bases are TGTGCCAGCAGCTCCGCCCCCCGACTAGCGGGGGCGAATGAGCAGTTCTTC. Translating gives CASSSAPRLAGANEQFF.

The V and J genes are TRBV5-1 and TRBJ1-5, with D perhaps matching TRBD1 (5 bases). The CDR3 is 16 amino acids. Trimming removed 4 bases from V and 0 bases from J, with 14 bases in between. Germline V gives CDR1 SGHRS, CDR2 YFSETQ. CDR3 nucleotide sequence: TGCGCCAGCAGCCCGGGGACGGACCGTAGCAATCAGCCCCAGCATTTT. Its protein is CASSPGTDRSNQPQHF.

V gene TRBV7-2 combines with J gene TRBJ1-1; no clear D. V was shortened by 2 bases and J by 0 bases, with 19 bases between the two germline ends. Per germline, CDR1 SGHTA and CDR2 FQGNSA. The CDR3 is made up of 18 amino acids. CDR3 sequence (DNA): TGTGCCAGCAGCTTACCCCTGATAAAGGGAAGCATGAACACTGAAGCTTTCTTT. It specifies CASSLPLIKGSMNTEAFF.

The J gene is TRBJ1-4, the V gene TRBV9; D possibly corresponds to TRBD1 (6 bases). With 4 bases removed from V and 3 bases from J, the gap between germline ends came to 13 bases. Germline V lookup: CDR1 SGDLS, CDR2 YYNGEE. The CDR3 consists of 15 residues. CDR3 in DNA: TGTGCCAGCAGCATACAGGGCAACGCTAATGAAAAACTGTTTTTT. Translation gives CASSIQGNANEKLFF.

This chain links TRBV7-2 with TRBJ2-7; 11 nucleotides line up with TRBD2. V lost 3 bases, J lost 5 bases, and 6 bases stayed unmatched. This CDR3 has 15 amino acids. Germline V gene data show CDR1 as SGHTA and CDR2 as FQGNSA. The CDR3 DNA sequence: TGTGCCAGCAGCTTTAGCGGGGGGGCCCCCCACGAGCAGTACTTC. Encoded protein: CASSFSGGAPHEQYF.

V is TRBV6-5 and J is TRBJ1-1; D gene unclear. The V and J ends lost 0 bases and 4 bases respectively, with 15 bases between them. The CDR3 runs to 16 residues. Germline V gene data show CDR1 as MNHEY and CDR2 as SVGAGI. CDR3 protein: CASSYSTFGSITEAFF. The CDR3 coding sequence is TGTGCCAGCAGTTACTCGACTTTCGGGAGTATCACTGAAGCTTTCTTT.

This rearrangement joins TRBV7-2 to TRBJ2-5, with D possibly being TRBD1 or TRBD2 (5 bases each). The CDR3 is made up of 17 amino acids. Germline assignment: CDR1 SGHTA and CDR2 FQGNSA. V lost 4 bases and J 2 bases, leaving 20 bases between the germline ends. This CDR3 reads CASSSRGFTGLQETQYF. For the CDR3, the DNA is TGTGCCAGCAGCTCACGGGGCTTCACAGGTCTTCAAGAGACCCAGTACTTC.

V usage is TRBV7-9 and J usage is TRBJ2-2; maybe TRBD1 (6 bases). The CDR3 runs 16 residues. Germline values: CDR1 SEHNR, CDR2 FQNEAQ (reference sequence). Trimming took 5 bases from V and 0 from J, leaving 13 bases between them. DNA for the CDR3: TGTGCCAGCAGCCCAACCACAGGGTCGAACACCGGGGAGCTGTTTTTT. Its protein is CASSPTTGSNTGELFF.

CDR3 loop: CASSYLSDTLNTEAFF. In nucleotides, the CDR3 is TGTGCCAGCAGTTATCTATCAGACACCTTGAACACTGAAGCTTTCTTT. The rearrangement joins TRBV6-5 to TRBJ1-1, with D uncertain. Germline V gene data show CDR1 as MNHEY and CDR2 as SVGAGI. This CDR3 contains 16 residues. Trimming left V 3 bases short and J 0 bases short, with 14 bases between.

This clone showed up just once. The CDR3, as DNA: TGCGCCAGCAGCCAGGGACAGGGCTTTGGAAACACCATATATTTT. This gives the protein CASSQGQGFGNTIYF. The V gene is TRBV5-1, the J gene TRBJ1-3; 9 nucleotides align to TRBD1. Unmatched junction bases numbered 5, after V lost 4 bases and J lost 3 bases. Germline V lookup: CDR1 SGHRS, CDR2 YFSETQ. The CDR3 extends over 15 amino acids.

This chain joins TRBV5-1 and TRBJ2-7; maybe TRBD2 (6 bases). The CDR3 covers 14 residues. Germline CDR1 is SGHRS and CDR2 is YFSETQ. Trimming cost V 5 bases and J 2 bases, with 14 bases left between them. CDR3 bases: TGCGCCAGCAGTTCCGGGGACTTGCCCTACGAGCAGTACTTC. It specifies CASSSGDLPYEQYF.

The chain carries TRBV18 and TRBJ2-7; D gene ambiguous. This CDR3 is 15 amino acids long. V was pared by 2 bases and J by 1 base, with 12 bases between. Germline V gene data show CDR1 as KGHSH and CDR2 as LQKENI. The CDR3 loop is CASSPGQAVSYEQYF. CDR3 nucleotides: TGTGCCAGCTCACCAGGTCAGGCTGTATCCTACGAGCAGTACTTC.

The chain recombines TRBV5-6 with TRBJ1-3, with 8 bases matching TRBD1. The CDR3 is 17 residues long. The germline V gene has CDR1 SGHDT and CDR2 YYEEEE. V shed 1 base, J shed 2 bases, and the junction held 8 bases outside the gene matches. CDR3 DNA sequence: TGTGCCAGCAGCTTGAGGGGAGGACAGGGAACTGGAAACACCATATATTTT. The encoded protein is CASSLRGGQGTGNTIYF.

This clone has just one count. Just one base apart from a much larger clone, this may be a read error. The sample holds other DNA sequences that translate to the same CDR3. This rearrangement joins TRBV28 to TRBJ1-5; no firm D call. Germline V gene sequence: CDR1 MDHEN, CDR2 SYDVKM. Trimming cost V 5 bases and J 4 bases, with 3 bases left between them. This CDR3 comprises 11 residues. CDR3 in amino acids: CASSVNQPQHF. The CDR3 DNA reads TGTGCCAGCAGTGTAAATCAGCCCCAGCATTTT.

The chain employs TRBV2 and TRBJ1-2, with D maybe TRBD1 (5 bases). The CDR3 runs 11 residues. V lost 6 bases to trimming and J lost 3 bases, with 5 bases between them. The V gene's germline CDR1 is SNHLY and CDR2 FYNNEI. The CDR3 nucleotides are TGTGCCAGCAGGGGGGACTATGGCTACACCTTC. Translating gives CASRGDYGYTF. The variable domain in full, with the rest retrieved from reference TRBV2 and TRBJ1-2, is EPEVTQTPSHQVTQMGQEVILRCVPISNHLYFYWYRQILGQKVEFLVSFYNNEISEKSEIFDDQFSVERPDGSNFTLKIRSTKLEDSAMYFCASRGDYGYTFGSGTRLTVV.